The 32 T cell receptor beta chains below were found in one sample sequenced in a study of blood T cell repertoires in COVID-19. Method: immunoSEQ multiplex PCR; TCRdb's copy keeps in-frame clones and lacks some. The top ten clones hold about 4.1% of a sample with around 260,000 clones, 75% to 90% of them seen once. Input material: PBMCs or T cells enriched from blood (not recorded which). These receptors all come from a woman younger than 45 who had recovered from COVID-19.

The V gene is TRBV24-1, the J gene TRBJ2-5; 9 bases map to TRBD1. V lost 4 bases and J lost 2; bases outside the gene matches: 4. This CDR3 comprises 15 residues. The germline CDR1 and CDR2 sequences are KGHDR and SFDVKD. The CDR3 is CATSDLGQGQETQYF. The CDR3 nucleotides read TGTGCCACCAGTGACCTTGGACAGGGGCAAGAGACCCAGTACTTC.

The chain uses TRBV10-3 and TRBJ1-5, with 8 nucleotides matching TRBD1. Germline V lookup: CDR1 ENHRY, CDR2 SYGVKD. There are 14 residues in the CDR3. V was pared by 10 bases and J by 7 bases, with 12 bases of the junction left unmatched. The CDR3 sequence: CATRRGQGNQPQHF. The CDR3 DNA sequence: TGTGCCACTCGACGCGGACAGGGAAACCAGCCCCAGCATTTT.

J is TRBJ1-4 and V is TRBV5-1; D is unresolved. The germline V gene encodes CDR1 SGHRS and CDR2 YFSETQ. Trimming left V 1 base short and J 4 bases short, with 11 bases between. This CDR3 is 15 amino acids long. This CDR3 is CASSLSAADNEKLFF. DNA of the CDR3: TGCGCCAGCAGCTTGTCGGCTGCGGATAATGAAAAACTGTTTTTT.

V and J are TRBV5-5 and TRBJ1-5; TRBD1 matches at 9 bases. CDR3 length: 15 amino acids. Germline V lookup: CDR1 SGHKS, CDR2 YYEKEE (reference sequence). J gave up 13 bases and V 3 bases, and 14 bases lay outside the gene matches. For the CDR3, the DNA is TGTGCCAGCAGCTCTGTCCCGGGACAGGGAACAACACAGCATTTT. Its protein product is CASSSVPGQGTTQHF.

This chain joins TRBV27 and TRBJ2-2; weak D call: TRBD2 (6 bases). The CDR3 contains 18 residues. Germline-derived CDR1 and CDR2 are MNHEY and SMNVEV (reference sequence). With 0 bases removed from V and 0 bases from J, the gap between germline ends came to 14 bases. The CDR3 bases are TGTGCCAGCAGTTTATCCACTAGCAGGCCCTCGAACACCGGGGAGCTGTTTTTT. Its translation: CASSLSTSRPSNTGELFF.

The chain links TRBV9 to TRBJ2-3; D possibly corresponds to TRBD2 (5 bases). The germline V gene has CDR1 SGDLS and CDR2 YYNGEE. Trimming left V 0 bases short and J 6 bases short, with 14 bases between. The CDR3 extends over 15 amino acids. The CDR3 nucleotides read TGTGCCAGCAGCGTAGCGAGCGGTATGGGTGATACGCAGTATTTT. Residues: CASSVASGMGDTQYF.

This clone was recorded a few times. J is TRBJ1-2 and V is TRBV2; TRBD1 is a possible D gene (5 bases). V lost 6 bases and J 4 bases, leaving 9 bases between the germline ends. CDR1 and CDR2 (germline): SNHLY, FYNNEI. The CDR3 length is 12 residues. The CDR3 DNA reads as TGTGCCAGCAGACAGGACCTCTATGGCTACACCTTC. Residues: CASRQDLYGYTF.

This clone was observed once. The genes are TRBV27 and TRBJ1-2; no clear D. Germline lookup yields CDR1 MNHEY and CDR2 SMNVEV (reference sequence). Between the trimmed V and J ends, which lost 5 bases and 7 bases, there was a span of 20 bases. The CDR3 is made up of 15 amino acids. CDR3 in DNA: TGTGCCAGCAGTCCGACTAAGACACAGATGACTGGCTACACCTTC. Residues: CASSPTKTQMTGYTF.

The V gene is TRBV7-9, the J gene TRBJ2-7; 7 nucleotides agree with TRBD1. The CDR3 contains 14 residues. J lost 3 bases, V lost 4 bases, and 6 bases had no gene match. Per the germline V gene, CDR1 is SEHNR and CDR2 is FQNEAQ (reference sequence). This CDR3 reads CASSSGQTFYEQYF. CDR3 DNA sequence: TGTGCCAGCAGCTCGGGACAGACGTTCTACGAGCAGTACTTC.

The chain is built from TRBV11-2 and TRBJ2-5, with TRBD2 matching 7 bases. The CDR3 has 17 residues. Trimming removed 4 bases from V and 5 bases from J; junction bases left unmatched: 16. The germline CDR1 and CDR2 sequences are SGHAT and FQNNGV. CDR3 region: CASSSPGGSRFGETQYF. The CDR3 DNA reads TGTGCCAGCAGCTCCCCCGGCGGGAGTCGGTTTGGGGAGACCCAGTACTTC.

The rearrangement uses TRBV7-8 and TRBJ1-5; 7 positions agree with TRBD1. The V and J ends lost 2 bases and 1 base, in that order; junction bases with no gene match: 5. The CDR3 has 16 amino acids. Germline CDR1 and CDR2: SGHVS and FQNEAQ. In nucleotides, the CDR3 is TGTGCCAGCAGCTTACTCAGGGGGAGGAGCAATCAGCCCCAGCATTTT. Translating gives CASSLLRGRSNQPQHF.

This chain connects TRBV18 to TRBJ2-7, with 9 bases that match TRBD1. Germline values: CDR1 KGHSH, CDR2 LQKENI. The CDR3 contains 15 residues. J was trimmed by 0 bases and V by 4 bases; bases with no gene match: 4. CDR3 sequence: CASSRGQGPSYEQYF. CDR3 in DNA: TGTGCCAGCTCACGGGGACAGGGACCCTCCTACGAGCAGTACTTC. Complete variable domain (other parts from reference TRBV18 and TRBJ2-7): NAGVMQNPRHLVRRRGQEARLRCSPMKGHSHVYWYRQLPEEGLKFMVYLQKENIIDESGMPKERFSAEFPKEGPSILRIQQVVRGDSAAYFCASSRGQGPSYEQYFGPGTRLTVT.

The V gene is TRBV5-6, the J gene TRBJ2-5, with TRBD1 matching 7 bases. From germline, CDR1 is SGHDT and CDR2 YYEEEE. V gave up 3 bases and J gave up 1 base; unmatched junction bases: 9. The CDR3 covers 16 residues. The CDR3 DNA reads as TGTGCCAGCAGCTCTCAGACAGGGATCGTCCAAGAGACCCAGTACTTC. This sequence encodes CASSSQTGIVQETQYF.

The rearrangement joins TRBV28 to TRBJ2-7; TRBD1 aligns across 7 bases. Germline V CDR1 and CDR2: MDHEN, SYDVKM. The CDR3 spans 15 residues. V lost 5 bases to trimming and J lost 0 bases; unmatched junction nucleotides: 7. CDR3 DNA sequence: TGTGCCAGCAGTCTACTTACAGGGGCCTCCTACGAGCAGTACTTC. Translation: CASSLLTGASYEQYF.

The chain uses TRBV18 and TRBJ1-1; TRBD1 might be the D (6 bases). Trimming pared 6 bases from V and 8 bases from J, leaving 13 bases between. The CDR3 loop spans 12 amino acids. Looked up from germline, CDR1 is KGHSH and CDR2 is LQKENI. The CDR3: CASSAVRGEAFF. The CDR3 nucleotides are TGTGCCAGCTCCGCCGTAAGGGGGGAAGCTTTCTTT.

This clone has just one count. The chain has TRBV6-5 and TRBJ1-1; a weak D match, TRBD1 (5 bases). In germline, CDR1 is MNHEY, CDR2 SVGAGI. The CDR3 extends over 14 amino acids. Between the trimmed V and J ends, which lost 2 bases and 8 bases, there was a span of 15 bases. The CDR3 sequence: CASSYGRASSEAFF. The CDR3 DNA reads TGTGCCAGCAGTTACGGCAGGGCTTCCTCCGAAGCTTTCTTT.

The chain couples TRBV29-1 to TRBJ2-1; 9 positions match TRBD2. The length of the CDR3 is 17 residues. The J segment lost 0 bases and the V segment lost 3 bases, leaving 9 bases of the junction unmatched. CDR1 and CDR2 (germline): SQVTM, ANQGSEA. CDR3 in DNA: TGCAGCGTTGAGGGAGGTAGCGGGAGTTTCTCCTACAATGAGCAGTTCTTC. This translates into CSVEGGSGSFSYNEQFF.

This clone turned up a few times. CDR3 residues: CASSRGTGGYEQYF. In nucleotides, the CDR3 is TGTGCCAGCAGCCGTGGGACAGGGGGCTACGAGCAGTACTTC. The chain couples TRBV27 to TRBJ2-7, with 11 bases identical to TRBD1. V was clipped by 6 bases and J by 3 bases; unmatched bases: 4. This CDR3 is built from 14 residues. Looked up from germline, CDR1 is MNHEY and CDR2 is SMNVEV (reference sequence).

The chain carries TRBV2 and TRBJ1-6; 8 bases line up with TRBD1. The CDR3 covers 13 residues. Trimming took 11 bases from V and 4 from J; bases not matched to a gene: 4. Germline loops: CDR1 SNHLY, CDR2 FYNNEI. Written as DNA, the CDR3 is TGTGCCGCCCGGGACAGGTATAATTCACCCCTCCACTTT. Amino acids: CAARDRYNSPLHF.

The chain carries TRBV2 and TRBJ1-5, with TRBD1 as a possible D gene (5 bases). Trimming removed 10 bases from V and 4 bases from J, with 14 bases in between. The CDR3 has 13 amino acids. The germline CDR1 and CDR2 sequences are SNHLY and FYNNEI. The CDR3 protein is CATQGEVNQPQHF. Written as DNA, the CDR3 is TGTGCCACCCAAGGGGAGGTTAATCAGCCCCAGCATTTT.

The sample holds one count of this clone. The chain carries TRBV6-2 or TRBV6-3 and TRBJ2-3, with 9 nucleotides matching TRBD2. J gave up 11 bases and V 4 bases, and 7 bases lay outside the gene matches. The CDR3 length is 13 residues. Germline-derived CDR1 and CDR2 are MNHEY and SVGEGT. The CDR3 loop is CASSLKRGAKQYF. Written as DNA, the CDR3 is TGTGCCAGCAGTTTGAAGCGGGGGGCCAAGCAGTATTTT.

This chain joins TRBV6-4 and TRBJ1-1; 9 bases map to TRBD1. The CDR3 contains 15 residues. The V segment lost 6 bases and the J segment 1 base; nucleotides outside the gene matches: 6. Per the germline V gene, CDR1 is MRHNA and CDR2 is SNTAGT. CDR3 nucleotides: TGTGCCAGCAGGGCCTCGACAGGGGGGAACACTGAAGCTTTCTTT. This encodes CASRASTGGNTEAFF.

This rearrangement joins TRBV9 to TRBJ1-4; D is unclear. From germline, CDR1 is SGDLS and CDR2 YYNGEE. V gave up 4 bases and J gave up 6 bases, with 16 bases separating them. The CDR3 totals 15 residues. The CDR3 region has the DNA TGTGCCAGCAGCCCAGGTTGGTTGGAAGATGAAAAACTGTTTTTT. Residues: CASSPGWLEDEKLFF.

The rearrangement uses TRBV5-6 and TRBJ2-5; 9 nucleotides line up with TRBD1. The CDR3 contains 13 residues. The V segment lost 3 bases and the J segment 5 bases; nucleotides outside the gene matches: 2. Germline V gene data show CDR1 as SGHDT and CDR2 as YYEEEE. As DNA, the CDR3 is TGTGCCAGCAGCTGGGACAGGGTCGAGACCCAGTACTTC. As protein: CASSWDRVETQYF.

The count of this clone is one. This chain links TRBV11-2 with TRBJ1-2; D is unclear. CDR1 and CDR2 (germline): SGHAT, FQNNGV. The V and J ends lost 4 bases and 8 bases respectively, with 11 bases between them. CDR3 length equals 12 residues. The CDR3 DNA is TGTGCCAGCAGCTACAGTACGGCGGGCTACACCTTC. Translating gives CASSYSTAGYTF.

The V call is TRBV5-1, the J call TRBJ2-7; possibly TRBD1 for D (6 bases). This CDR3 has 14 amino acids. Deletions cut 0 bases from V and 6 bases from J, with 13 bases between. Germline V gene data show CDR1 as SGHRS and CDR2 as YFSETQ. CDR3 DNA sequence: TGCGCCAGCAGCTTGGGACAGGCAACCCTCGAGCAGTACTTC. This codes for CASSLGQATLEQYF.

The chain carries TRBV11-2 and TRBJ2-7; 7 bases are a match to TRBD1. Unmatched junction bases numbered 5, after V lost 4 bases and J lost 2 bases. Germline-derived CDR1 and CDR2 are SGHAT and FQNNGV. CDR3 length: 14 residues. The CDR3 sequence is CASSSRDSPYEQYF. The CDR3 DNA is TGTGCCAGCAGCTCGAGGGACAGCCCCTACGAGCAGTACTTC.

This clone was seen once. CDR3 in DNA: TGTGCCAGCAGCCTGTGGAGGGCCGCAGGGGAAGCTTTCTTT. Protein product: CASSLWRAAGEAFF. The V call is TRBV28, the J call TRBJ1-1; D is perhaps TRBD1 (5 bases). The CDR3 covers 14 residues. The V gene lost 6 bases and the J gene lost 8 bases, with 19 bases spanning the gap. Germline V gives CDR1 MDHEN, CDR2 SYDVKM.

The V and J genes are TRBV19 and TRBJ1-2; D may be TRBD1 (5 bases). This CDR3 contains 15 residues. V was shortened by 3 bases and J by 2 bases, with 13 bases between the two germline ends. Germline assignment: CDR1 LNHDA and CDR2 SQIVND (reference sequence). The CDR3 here is CASSMRDPGNYGYTF. CDR3 sequence (DNA): TGTGCCAGTAGTATGCGGGACCCGGGGAACTATGGCTACACCTTC.

This chain links TRBV13 with TRBJ1-4; D uncertain. The CDR3 is 14 amino acids. V lost 0 bases to trimming and J lost 6 bases, with 8 bases between them. The germline CDR1 and CDR2 sequences are PRHDT and FYEKMQ (reference sequence). The DNA for the CDR3 is TGTGCCAGCAGCTTAGGGGCAGCGTATGAAAAACTGTTTTTT. This gives the protein CASSLGAAYEKLFF.

CDR3 in DNA: TGCAGCACAGGGGGGGGCACCGGGGAGCTGTTTTTT. Its translation: CSTGGGTGELFF. The chain combines TRBV29-1 with TRBJ2-2, with D possibly matching TRBD1 (8 bases). Looked up from germline, CDR1 is SQVTM and CDR2 is ANQGSEA. Trimming pared 8 bases from V and 4 bases from J, leaving 11 bases between. CDR3 length: 12 amino acids.

The chain uses TRBV10-3 and TRBJ1-4; D might be TRBD1 (6 bases). Germline CDR1 is ENHRY and CDR2 is SYGVKD. Trimming pared 3 bases from V and 3 bases from J, leaving 14 bases between. The CDR3 loop spans 16 amino acids. This CDR3 reads CAISDSGVRPNEKLFF. The CDR3 DNA reads as TGTGCCATCAGTGATTCAGGGGTTCGCCCTAATGAAAAACTGTTTTTT.